This T cell receptor (beta chain) comes out of a study of T cells expressing NK-cell markers. Background on the study: HCMV seropositivity marked most of the eight sequenced donors; one was seronegative. Study results and caveats: The HCMV specificity of the expanded NKG2C+ T cell clones stayed unresolved.

TCRdb reprocessed the 5' RACE reads; each CDR3 protein has one entry and no DNA is given. Recorded for this sample: fewer than 550,000 distinct CDR3 sequences. The CDR3 has 16 amino acids. Germline loops: CDR1 LGHNT, CDR2 FRNRAP. With respect to this clonotype: Its specificity is unknown.

The specimen sequenced was blood T cells: a sorted CD56 or NKG2C T cell subset, CD4+ or CD8+ T cells, or bulk PBMC T cells (not recorded which). The chain joins TRBV12-5 to TRBJ2-3; as DNA is missing, the TRBD1 call by TCRdb cannot be tested. This sequence was found in a woman aged 45-65 years in good health. The CDR3 loop is CASGLVLRGNTDTQYF.